These 4 T cell receptor beta chains were sequenced from one sample in a study of cytomegalovirus exposure and HLA in healthy donors. This table comes from immunoSEQ multiplex PCR, and its TCRdb copy is limited to in-frame clones, with some not included. The sample shows 250,000 to 300,000 clones, 65% to 90% of them seen only once. The sequenced sample was PBMCs. All receptors derive from a woman between 18 and 30 years old in good health and CMV-seronegative.

The chain carries TRBV29-1 and TRBJ2-1; D not certain. Trimming left V 5 bases short and J 2 bases short, with 13 bases between. The CDR3 covers 14 residues. Germline V gene data show CDR1 as SQVTM and CDR2 as ANQGSEA. CDR3 protein: CSVSGSMTYNEQFF. CDR3 DNA: TGCAGCGTTTCAGGCAGCATGACCTACAATGAGCAGTTCTTC.

This rearrangement joins TRBV5-1 to TRBJ1-2, with D possibly being TRBD1 (5 bases). This CDR3 region has 15 residues. V was pared by 3 bases and J by 0 bases, with 12 bases between. The V gene's germline CDR1 is SGHRS and CDR2 YFSETQ. This CDR3 is CASSSSGTTNYGYTF. Here the CDR3 DNA reads TGCGCCAGCAGCTCCTCCGGGACTACTAACTATGGCTACACCTTC.

V and J are TRBV6-5 and TRBJ1-2; 11 positions agree with TRBD1. In germline, CDR1 is MNHEY, CDR2 SVGAGI. Germline trimming cut 6 bases from V and 4 bases from J; bases unmatched to any gene: 7. The CDR3 has 15 amino acids. The CDR3 nucleotides are TGTGCCAGCAGGAGGACAGGGGGCAGTCGCTATGGCTACACCTTC. Protein: CASRRTGGSRYGYTF.

The chain carries TRBV7-2 and TRBJ1-2; tentatively, D is TRBD1 (5 bases). CDR1 and CDR2 from the germline V gene are SGHTA and FQGNSA. V lost 2 bases and J 4 bases, leaving 8 bases between the germline ends. CDR3 length: 13 residues. CDR3 sequence (DNA): TGTGCCAGCAGCTTATCAGGGATCTATGGCTACACCTTC. Translation: CASSLSGIYGYTF. The full variable domain, completed using reference TRBV7-2 and TRBJ1-2, is GAGVSQSPSNKVTEKGKDVELRCDPISGHTALYWYRQSLGQGLEFLIYFQGNSAPDKSGLPSDRFSAERTGGSVSTLTIQRTQQEDSAVYLCASSLSGIYGYTFGSGTRLTVV.